Included here is one TCR beta chain sequence, with context. What it binds is not known. These data belong to a study of beta chain features in type 1 diabetes. The CDR3 runs 12 residues. Germline lookup yields CDR1 SNHLY and CDR2 FYNNEI. The ends were cut back, 8 bases at V and 3 bases at J, with 11 bases in the middle. Overall study results and limits: In the patient group, naive, central memory and Treg TCRB repertoires seemed more alike than in the healthy donor group. Significant though moderate, a shortening of TCRB CDR3s appeared in all four CD4+ subsets of Type 1 diabetes patients.

The whole isolated RNA underwent reverse transcription, so sequencing captured expressed TCRB transcripts. Sequencing used immunoSEQ multiplex PCR; TCRdb keeps in-frame clones, though not all of them. The data hold roughly 150,000 clones, with approximately 9.1% observed a single time. Every participating donor gave one draw, a heparinised blood sample averaging about 100 mL. Every sorted population was more than 98% pure. The source material was central memory CD4+ T cells from blood. The TCR originated in a woman aged 25 to 45 with type 1 diabetes. The chain couples TRBV2 to TRBJ2-7; D may be TRBD1 (5 bases). Here the CDR3 reads CASGLTGYEQYF. In nucleotides, the CDR3 is TGTGCCAGCGGTCTTACAGGCTACGAGCAGTACTTC.